These 23 T cell receptor beta chains came from one sample sequenced in a study of T cell repertoires in cytomegalovirus infection. Each CDR3 protein is one row after TCRdb ran MiXCR on the reads. The repertoire includes fewer than 300,000 distinct CDR3 sequences, 20% to 30% of them detected once, and 11% to 15% sits in the top ten. Input material: PBMCs. The receptors here all came from a human donor in good health (CMV status not recorded). Some clones in this sample may be carry-over from other donors' samples.

The genes are TRBV20-1 and TRBJ1-1; TRBD1 is a possible D gene (6 bases). The CDR3 is 16 amino acids. CDR1 is DFQATT and CDR2 is SNEGSKA in the germline V gene (reference sequence). V lost 6 bases, J lost 4 bases, and 24 bases lay in between. CDR3 bases: TGCAGTGCCAGGAGGGGGGCAACAGCGTTTGGCACTGAAGCTTTCTTT. Encoded protein: CSARRGATAFGTEAFF.

The chain is built from TRBV5-4 and TRBJ1-6; maybe TRBD1 (5 bases). With 3 bases removed from V and 3 bases from J, the gap between germline ends came to 13 bases. This CDR3 comprises 16 residues. CDR1 SGHNT and CDR2 YYREEE come from the germline V gene (reference sequence). Here the CDR3 reads CASSSGGSGYNSPLHF. CDR3 nucleotide sequence: TGTGCCAGCAGCTCCGGGGGGTCGGGCTATAATTCACCCCTCCACTTT. The full variable domain, rest sourced from reference TRBV5-4 and TRBJ1-6, is ETGVTQSPTHLIKTRGQQVTLRCSSQSGHNTVSWYQQALGQGPQFIFQYYREEENGRGNFPPRFSGLQFPNYSSELNVNALELDDSALYLCASSSGGSGYNSPLHFGNGTRLTVT.

The rearrangement uses TRBV20-1 and TRBJ2-3; no clear D gene. V gave up 5 bases and J gave up 3 bases, with 12 bases separating them. CDR3 size: 13 residues. Germline-derived CDR1 and CDR2 are DFQATT and SNEGSKA (reference sequence). CDR3 nucleotides: TGCAGTGCTCCTCGTGATGGGACAGATACGCAGTATTTT. The encoded protein is CSAPRDGTDTQYF.

This clonotype was recorded a few times. V usage is TRBV7-8 and J usage is TRBJ2-2, with no clear D. The CDR3 consists of 15 residues. With 1 base removed from V and 4 bases from J, the gap between germline ends came to 10 bases. Looked up from germline, CDR1 is SGHVS and CDR2 is FQNEAQ. The CDR3 loop is CASSLVFPGTGELFF. Written as DNA, the CDR3 is TGTGCCAGCAGCTTAGTTTTCCCGGGCACCGGGGAGCTGTTTTTT.

The chain is built from TRBV7-6 and TRBJ2-1; D may correspond to TRBD1 or TRBD2 (5 bases each). Germline lookup yields CDR1 SGHVS and CDR2 FNYEAQ. Between the trimmed V and J ends, which lost 4 bases and 7 bases, there was a span of 14 bases. This CDR3 has 14 residues. The CDR3 region has the DNA TGTGCCAGCAGCTCAAACCGGGGCACAAATGAGCAGTTCTTC. This sequence encodes CASSSNRGTNEQFF.

Many counts were recorded for this clonotype. The chain's CDR3 is CASSKGDRQLHGYTF. The DNA for the CDR3 is TGTGCCAGCAGCAAAGGGGACAGGCAGCTTCATGGCTACACCTTC. The V gene is TRBV7-2, the J gene TRBJ1-2; 8 bases are shared with TRBD1. The CDR3 extends over 15 amino acids. The V gene end was trimmed by 5 bases and the J gene end by 6 bases; junction bases not matched to a gene: 11. The V gene's germline CDR1 is SGHTA and CDR2 FQGNSA.

The rearrangement joins TRBV10-3 to TRBJ1-2, with D tentatively TRBD1 (5 bases). This CDR3 spans 19 amino acids. Germline values: CDR1 ENHRY, CDR2 SYGVKD. With 2 bases removed from V and 0 bases from J, the gap between germline ends came to 22 bases. The CDR3 DNA follows: TGTGCCATCAGTGAGCGGGCCCGGGACCGTCGAGAGCCTAACTATGGCTACACCTTC. As protein: CAISERARDRREPNYGYTF.

The V and J genes are TRBV15 and TRBJ2-2, with TRBD2 as a possible D gene (5 bases). Deletions cut 5 bases from V and 4 bases from J, with 14 bases between. The CDR3 consists of 15 residues. CDR1 and CDR2 from the germline V gene are LNHNV and YYDKDF (reference sequence). CDR3 loop: CATSDSEAGTGELFF. In DNA, the CDR3 is TGTGCCACCAGCGACTCAGAGGCGGGCACCGGGGAGCTGTTTTTT.

The chain couples TRBV5-1 to TRBJ2-5; D remains unclear. The CDR3 sequence is 16 residues long. Germline V lookup: CDR1 SGHRS, CDR2 YFSETQ. V dropped 1 base and J dropped 2 bases, with 15 bases sitting between them. The CDR3: CASSLKVSGWQETQYF. The DNA for the CDR3 is TGCGCCAGCAGCTTGAAGGTATCGGGTTGGCAAGAGACCCAGTACTTC.

This clonotype appeared a few times. The chain has TRBV5-1 and TRBJ2-7; TRBD1 agrees at 8 bases. Looked up from germline, CDR1 is SGHRS and CDR2 is YFSETQ. Unmatched junction bases numbered 5, after V lost 2 bases and J lost 1 base. The CDR3 spans 15 residues. The CDR3 reads CASSFRDRWSYEQYF. The DNA for the CDR3 is TGCGCCAGCAGCTTCCGGGACAGGTGGTCCTACGAGCAGTACTTC.

V is TRBV2 and J is TRBJ2-3; tentatively, D is TRBD2 (6 bases). The CDR3 loop spans 15 amino acids. V lost 3 bases and J 3 bases, leaving 13 bases between the germline ends. Germline assignment: CDR1 SNHLY and CDR2 FYNNEI. The CDR3 nucleotides read TGTGCCAGCAGTGAGGGGTGGGGGGTTACAGATACGCAGTATTTT. Amino acid sequence: CASSEGWGVTDTQYF. Based on the CDR3 plus reference TRBV2 and TRBJ2-3, the full variable domain is EPEVTQTPSHQVTQMGQEVILRCVPISNHLYFYWYRQILGQKVEFLVSFYNNEISEKSEIFDDQFSVERPDGSNFTLKIRSTKLEDSAMYFCASSEGWGVTDTQYFGPGTRLTVL.

The genes are TRBV6-6 and TRBJ2-5, with 13 bases fitting TRBD2. The V and J ends lost 5 bases and 0 bases, in that order; junction bases with no gene match: 12. Germline V CDR1 and CDR2: MNHNY, SVGAGI (reference sequence). This CDR3 has 19 residues. CDR3 sequence reads: CASSTHFGLAGANQETQYF. Here the CDR3 DNA reads TGTGCCAGCAGTACCCACTTCGGACTAGCGGGGGCTAACCAAGAGACCCAGTACTTC.

This sequence joins TRBV12-3 or TRBV12-4 and TRBJ1-6, with D tentatively TRBD1 (5 bases). V was trimmed by 5 bases and J by 9 bases, leaving 14 bases between them. This CDR3 has 14 amino acids. The CDR3 sequence: CASSPGTRGSPLHF. The CDR3 DNA sequence: TGTGCCAGCAGTCCCGGGACCCGAGGTTCACCCCTCCACTTT.

V gene TRBV20-1 combines with J gene TRBJ2-3; D remains unclear. Trimming shortened V by 0 bases and J by 1 base, and 8 bases separated the two germline ends. Germline V lookup: CDR1 DFQATT, CDR2 SNEGSKA (reference sequence). This CDR3 is 14 amino acids long. The CDR3 bases are TGCAGTGCTAGAGATTACCCCGGCACAGATACGCAGTATTTT. As protein: CSARDYPGTDTQYF.

CDR3 in amino acids: CASSPGDREQYF. In DNA form, the CDR3 reads TGTGCCAGCAGCCCAGGGGACAGGGAACAGTACTTC. The chain carries TRBV11-2 and TRBJ2-7; 9 bases agree with TRBD1. CDR3 length equals 12 residues. Trimming cost V 5 bases and J 10 bases; bases outside gene matches: 6. The germline V gene has CDR1 SGHAT and CDR2 FQNNGV.

This clonotype showed up just a few times. This chain uses TRBV5-6 with TRBJ2-7; 7 nucleotides agree with TRBD1. The CDR3 runs to 15 residues. With 4 bases clipped from V and 0 bases from J, the junction kept 7 bases outside the gene matches. In germline, CDR1 is SGHDT, CDR2 YYEEEE. The CDR3 loop reads CASSPGQESSYEQYF. The CDR3, as DNA: TGTGCCAGCAGCCCAGGACAGGAGAGCTCCTACGAGCAGTACTTC.

In its sample, this clonotype was seen a few times. This chain joins TRBV19 and TRBJ2-4; 9 nucleotides agree with TRBD2. V gave up 6 bases and J gave up 10 bases; unmatched junction bases: 10. CDR1 is LNHDA and CDR2 is SQIVND in the germline V gene (reference sequence). This CDR3 comprises 14 residues. As DNA, the CDR3 is TGTGCCAGTAGCCCTCGAACGAGCGGGAGGATTCAGTACTTC. Translated: CASSPRTSGRIQYF.

This clonotype has only a few counts. The rearrangement links TRBV12-3 or TRBV12-4 to TRBJ2-1; D is possibly TRBD1 (5 bases). Trimming left V 10 bases short and J 4 bases short, with 14 bases between. The CDR3 totals 13 residues. CDR3 sequence: CATTAQGYNEQFF. CDR3 DNA: TGTGCCACCACGGCCCAGGGTTACAATGAGCAGTTCTTC.

This chain links TRBV6-4 with TRBJ2-2; 8 bases agree with TRBD1. Germline CDR1 MRHNA, CDR2 SNTAGT. The CDR3 has 15 residues. With V trimmed by 0 bases and J by 3 bases, 0 bases remained unmatched. CDR3 sequence reads: CASSDSTGDTGELFF. In DNA form, the CDR3 reads TGTGCCAGCAGTGACTCGACAGGGGACACCGGGGAGCTGTTTTTT.

The chain combines TRBV19 with TRBJ2-1, with 9 bases that match TRBD1. Germline V CDR1 and CDR2: LNHDA, SQIVND (reference sequence). J was trimmed by 8 bases and V by 1 base; bases with no gene match: 9. The CDR3 totals 16 residues. The DNA for the CDR3 is TGTGCCAGTAGTATAGCAGACAGGGGGAAAATTTATGAGCAGTTCTTC. Protein sequence: CASSIADRGKIYEQFF. Full variable domain (missing parts from reference TRBV19 and TRBJ2-1): DGGITQSPKYLFRKEGQNVTLSCEQNLNHDAMYWYRQDPGQGLRLIYYSQIVNDFQKGDIAEGYSVSREKKESFPLTVTSAQKNPTAFYLCASSIADRGKIYEQFFGPGTRLTVL.

The genes are TRBV27 and TRBJ2-7; TRBD1 agrees at 8 bases. After removal of 5 bases from V and 2 bases from J, the junction contained 5 bases not matched to a gene. Germline assignment: CDR1 MNHEY and CDR2 SMNVEV (reference sequence). This CDR3 has 14 amino acids. The CDR3 nucleotides are TGTGCCAGCAGTAAACAGGGGGGTGCCTACGAGCAGTACTTC. Its translation: CASSKQGGAYEQYF.

The chain uses TRBV24-1 and TRBJ1-5; D is unclear. The CDR3 extends over 12 amino acids. The germline CDR1 and CDR2 sequences are KGHDR and SFDVKD. V lost 4 bases and J lost 11, with 11 bases in between. This CDR3 reads CATSESGSSQHF. The CDR3 coding sequence is TGTGCCACCAGTGAATCAGGTTCGTCCCAGCATTTT.

The V call is TRBV28, the J call TRBJ1-2; 7 positions agree with TRBD1. The CDR3 loop spans 13 amino acids. V gave up 7 bases and J gave up 2 bases; unmatched junction bases: 4. In germline, CDR1 is MDHEN, CDR2 SYDVKM. Written as DNA, the CDR3 is TGTGCCAGCATCACAGGGGTGAACTATGGCTACACCTTC. This translates into CASITGVNYGYTF.